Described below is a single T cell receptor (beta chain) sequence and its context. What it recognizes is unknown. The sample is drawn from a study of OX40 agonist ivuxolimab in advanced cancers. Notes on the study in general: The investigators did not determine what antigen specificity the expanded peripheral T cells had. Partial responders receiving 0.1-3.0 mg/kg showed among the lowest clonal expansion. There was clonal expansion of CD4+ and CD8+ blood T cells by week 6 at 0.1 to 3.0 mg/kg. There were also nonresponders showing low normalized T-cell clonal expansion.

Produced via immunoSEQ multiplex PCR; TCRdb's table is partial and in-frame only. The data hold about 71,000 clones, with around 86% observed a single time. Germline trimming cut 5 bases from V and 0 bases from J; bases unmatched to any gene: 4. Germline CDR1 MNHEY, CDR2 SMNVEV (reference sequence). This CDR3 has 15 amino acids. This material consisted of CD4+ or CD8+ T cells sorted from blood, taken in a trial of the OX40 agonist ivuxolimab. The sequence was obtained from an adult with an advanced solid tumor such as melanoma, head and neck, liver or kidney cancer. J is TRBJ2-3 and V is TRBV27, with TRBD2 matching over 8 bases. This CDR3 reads CASSRSGRSTDTQYF. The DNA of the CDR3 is TGTGCCAGCAGTCGAAGCGGGAGAAGCACAGATACGCAGTATTTT.